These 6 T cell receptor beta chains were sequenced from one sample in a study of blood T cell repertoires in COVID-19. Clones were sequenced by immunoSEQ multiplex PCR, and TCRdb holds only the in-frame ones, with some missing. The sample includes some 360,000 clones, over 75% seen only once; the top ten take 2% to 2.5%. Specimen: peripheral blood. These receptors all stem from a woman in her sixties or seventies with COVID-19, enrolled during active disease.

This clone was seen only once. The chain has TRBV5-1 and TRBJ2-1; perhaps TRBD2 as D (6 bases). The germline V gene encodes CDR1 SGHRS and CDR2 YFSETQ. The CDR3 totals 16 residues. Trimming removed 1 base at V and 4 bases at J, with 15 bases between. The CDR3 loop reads CASSLNRLGTYNEQFF. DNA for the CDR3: TGCGCCAGCAGCTTGAACCGGCTAGGGACTTACAATGAGCAGTTCTTC. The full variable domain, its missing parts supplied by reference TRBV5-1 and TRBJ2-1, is KAGVTQTPRYLIKTRGQQVTLSCSPISGHRSVSWYQQTPGQGLQFLFEYFSETQRNKGNFPGRFSGRQFSNSRSEMNVSTLELGDSALYLCASSLNRLGTYNEQFFGPGTRLTVL.

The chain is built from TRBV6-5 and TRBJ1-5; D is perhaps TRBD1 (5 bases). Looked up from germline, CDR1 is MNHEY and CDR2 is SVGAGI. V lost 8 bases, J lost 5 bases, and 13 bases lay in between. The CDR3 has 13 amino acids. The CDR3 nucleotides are TGTGCCAGCCAACCTTGGGGGGATCAGCCCCAGCATTTT. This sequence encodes CASQPWGDQPQHF.

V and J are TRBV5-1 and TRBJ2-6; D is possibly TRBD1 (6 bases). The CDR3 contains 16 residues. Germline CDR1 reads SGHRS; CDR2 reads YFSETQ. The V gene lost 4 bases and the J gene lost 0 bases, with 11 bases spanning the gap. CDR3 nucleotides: TGCGCCAGCAGCCGGGACACCTACTCTGGGGCCAACGTCCTGACTTTC. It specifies CASSRDTYSGANVLTF.

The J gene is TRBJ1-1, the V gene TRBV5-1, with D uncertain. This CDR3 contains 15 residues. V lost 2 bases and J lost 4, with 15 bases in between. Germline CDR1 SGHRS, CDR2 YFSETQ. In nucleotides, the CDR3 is TGCGCCAGCAGCTTAGTAACCGTCGGAGGCACTGAAGCTTTCTTT. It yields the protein CASSLVTVGGTEAFF.

The CDR3 here is CATKGGLAFFNEQFF. The CDR3 DNA follows: TGTGCCACAAAGGGGGGACTAGCTTTTTTCAATGAGCAGTTCTTC. V is TRBV28 and J is TRBJ2-1; 9 bases line up with TRBD2. This CDR3 has 15 amino acids. The germline V gene encodes CDR1 MDHEN and CDR2 SYDVKM. V shed 10 bases and J 6 bases; nucleotides not matched to a gene: 13.

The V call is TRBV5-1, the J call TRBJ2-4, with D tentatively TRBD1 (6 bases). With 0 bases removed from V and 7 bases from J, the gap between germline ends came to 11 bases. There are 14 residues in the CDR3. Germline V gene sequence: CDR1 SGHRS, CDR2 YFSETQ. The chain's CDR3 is CASSLGGGVNIQYF. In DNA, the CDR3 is TGCGCCAGCAGCTTGGGAGGGGGTGTGAACATTCAGTACTTC.